A selection of T cell receptor beta chains follows, all from one sample in a study of pediatric ulcerative colitis. Sequencing used immunoSEQ multiplex PCR; TCRdb keeps in-frame clones, though not all of them. The table records approximately 15,000 clones, roughly 70% of them present only once. The specimen sequenced was gut tissue. The origin of the receptors is a girl between 10 and 17 years old with moderate ulcerative colitis. Both conserved end residues are part of each CDR3. D genes are given only for firm matches. The listing skips clone size in some rows; elsewhere it reads once, few, many or a size class.

size	V	D	J	DNA	CDR3
-	TRBV10-3	TRBD1	TRBJ2-5	TGTGCCATCAGTGGCCCGGGACAGCAAGAGACCCAGTACTTC	CAISGPGQQETQYF
-	TRBV5-1	-	TRBJ1-1	TGCGCCAGCAGAATCAGGACTGAAGCTTTCTTT	CASRIRTEAFF
-	TRBV2	-	TRBJ2-5	TGTGCCAGCAGTGAGGGACGCGAGACCCAGTACTTC	CASSEGRETQYF
few	TRBV5-1	-	TRBJ2-3	TGCGCCAGCAGCTCCGGGGAGTTCACAGATACGCAGTATTTT	CASSSGEFTDTQYF
once	TRBV5-6	-	TRBJ1-4	TGTGCCAGCAGCTTGGTCTGGGGAGCAAATGAAAAACTGTTTTTT	CASSLVWGANEKLFF
once	TRBV29-1	TRBD2	TRBJ2-5	TGCAGCGTTGAATGGGTGGCTAGCGGACGATTGGCGGAGACCCAGTACTTC	CSVEWVASGRLAETQYF
-	TRBV29-1	TRBD2	TRBJ2-7	TGCAGCGTTGAAAGCGGGAGGAGCTACGAGCAGTACTTC	CSVESGRSYEQYF
-	TRBV18	-	TRBJ1-3	TGTGCCAGCTCACCCCGGAACAGGTACTCAACTGGAAACACCATATATTTT	CASSPRNRYSTGNTIYF
-	TRBV6-6	-	TRBJ2-7	TGTGCCAGCAGTTACGACCTAGAGGTTTACGAGCAGTACTTC	CASSYDLEVYEQYF
-	TRBV28	-	TRBJ2-7	TGTGCCAGCAGTCCGGGAAACTACGAGCAGTACTTC	CASSPGNYEQYF
few	TRBV18	-	TRBJ1-3	TGTGCCAGCTCCTTTATAGGGCGATCTGGAAACACCATATATTTT	CASSFIGRSGNTIYF
-	TRBV27	-	TRBJ1-3	TGTGCCAGCAGTTATTCCGTCAGTGGAAACACCATATATTTT	CASSYSVSGNTIYF
few	TRBV9	TRBD1	TRBJ2-4	TGTGCCAGCAGCGTAGCTAACTGGGACAGGGCATTCCCCCTAGCCAAAAACATTCAGTACTTC	CASSVANWDRAFPLAKNIQYF
-	TRBV2	-	TRBJ1-1	TGTGCCAGCAGCCCGTTGAGGAACACTGAAGCTTTCTTT	CASSPLRNTEAFF
few	TRBV30	-	TRBJ1-1	TGTGCCTCGAGTGTGGGTGGGCTCAGGGAAGCTTTCTTT	CASSVGGLREAFF
-	TRBV18	TRBD1	TRBJ2-1	TGTGCCAGCTCACCACCGTTGTCTAGAGGACAGGTGAACAATGAGCAGTTCTTC	CASSPPLSRGQVNNEQFF
-	TRBV5-1	TRBD1	TRBJ2-1	TGCGCCAGCAGCTTCCGACAGGGGACGAATGAGCAGTTCTTC	CASSFRQGTNEQFF
-	TRBV10-1	TRBD1	TRBJ1-3	TGCGCCAGCAGTGAGTCCATGGGACAGCGGAGAAACACCATATATTTT	CASSESMGQRRNTIYF
-	TRBV10-2	-	TRBJ2-7	TGCGCCAGCAGCGCCGCAGCGGTAGAGCAGTACTTC	CASSAAAVEQYF
-	TRBV28	-	TRBJ1-1	TGTGCCAGCAGTTTTCCGACAAACACTGAAGCTTTCTTT	CASSFPTNTEAFF
-	TRBV7-9	-	TRBJ2-2	TGTGCCAGCAGCCGTGCTGCAGGGTACCCCGGGGAGCTGTTTTTT	CASSRAAGYPGELFF
-	TRBV4-2	-	TRBJ2-3	TGTGCCAGCAGCCAAGGGGCAGGGGCGGCAGATACGCAGTATTTT	CASSQGAGAADTQYF
-	TRBV14	-	TRBJ1-1	TGTGCCAGCAGCGGAAGTGGCGGGGGACTAGCCGGCACTGAAGCTTTCTTT	CASSGSGGGLAGTEAFF
-	TRBV5-4	TRBD2	TRBJ2-7	TGTGCCAGCAGCTTGGGATTAGCGGGAGGGCCTCTCACCTACGAGCAGTACTTC	CASSLGLAGGPLTYEQYF
-	TRBV5-1	-	TRBJ2-5	TGCGCCAGCAGCTTGGTACCTGAAGGGGAGACCCAGTACTTC	CASSLVPEGETQYF
-	TRBV15	-	TRBJ2-5	TGTGCCACCAGCAGAGATGTGGGGGGCAGTGAGACCCAGTACTTC	CATSRDVGGSETQYF
-	TRBV5-1	TRBD2	TRBJ2-2	TGCGCCAGCAGCCCCAGCGGGGGCACCGGGGAGCTGTTTTTT	CASSPSGGTGELFF
once	TRBV10-1	-	TRBJ1-2	TGCGCCAGCAGAAGAACAGGACCCACCTATGGCTACACCTTC	CASRRTGPTYGYTF
-	TRBV15	-	TRBJ1-3	TGTGCCACCAGTGGACCCGGGAACGGAAACACCATATATTTT	CATSGPGNGNTIYF
-	TRBV7-9	-	TRBJ1-2	TGTGCCAGCAGCCCTCCGGGGGGAGCTAACTATGGCTACACCTTC	CASSPPGGANYGYTF
-	TRBV6-5	-	TRBJ1-2	TGTGCCAGCAGTTACGCCCCTAACTATGGCTACACCTTC	CASSYAPNYGYTF
-	TRBV10-2	-	TRBJ1-1	TGCGCCAGCAGTGAGACGGCTATGAACACTGAAGCTTTCTTT	CASSETAMNTEAFF
-	TRBV19	-	TRBJ2-5	TGTGCCAGTAGTATAGCCTCAGGGGCCGAGACCCAGTACTTC	CASSIASGAETQYF
-	TRBV28	TRBD1	TRBJ1-1	TGTGCCAGCAGGATGGACCCACCTAAGGGGGCTGGTATGTACACTGAAGCTTTCTTT	CASRMDPPKGAGMYTEAFF
large	TRBV4-1	-	TRBJ1-3	TGCGCCAGCAGCCAAGAAGGACTTGGAAACACCATATATTTT	CASSQEGLGNTIYF
once	TRBV5-4	-	TRBJ1-3	TGTGCCAGCAGCTTGGATTCTCTGGACACCATATATTTT	CASSLDSLDTIYF
-	TRBV28	-	TRBJ2-3	TGTGCCAGCATTGAGCCCGGCACAGATACGCAGTATTTT	CASIEPGTDTQYF
-	TRBV2	-	TRBJ1-5	TGTGCCAGCAGCGTCGCGCTAAGCAATCAGCCCCAGCATTTT	CASSVALSNQPQHF
-	TRBV9	-	TRBJ2-7	TGTGCCAGCAGCCCCCGGGCGGATCGGTTCTCCTACGAGCAGTACTTC	CASSPRADRFSYEQYF
once	TRBV5-5	TRBD1	TRBJ1-1	TGTGCCAGCAGCTGGACAGGGGGCACTGAAGCTTTCTTT	CASSWTGGTEAFF
few	TRBV27	-	TRBJ2-3	TGTGCCAGCAGCCCCGGACTATCAACAAGCACAGATACGCAGTATTTT	CASSPGLSTSTDTQYF
-	TRBV2	TRBD1	TRBJ1-6	TGTGCCAGCAGTGAAGTAAGGACAGGGAATTCACCCCTCCACTTT	CASSEVRTGNSPLHF